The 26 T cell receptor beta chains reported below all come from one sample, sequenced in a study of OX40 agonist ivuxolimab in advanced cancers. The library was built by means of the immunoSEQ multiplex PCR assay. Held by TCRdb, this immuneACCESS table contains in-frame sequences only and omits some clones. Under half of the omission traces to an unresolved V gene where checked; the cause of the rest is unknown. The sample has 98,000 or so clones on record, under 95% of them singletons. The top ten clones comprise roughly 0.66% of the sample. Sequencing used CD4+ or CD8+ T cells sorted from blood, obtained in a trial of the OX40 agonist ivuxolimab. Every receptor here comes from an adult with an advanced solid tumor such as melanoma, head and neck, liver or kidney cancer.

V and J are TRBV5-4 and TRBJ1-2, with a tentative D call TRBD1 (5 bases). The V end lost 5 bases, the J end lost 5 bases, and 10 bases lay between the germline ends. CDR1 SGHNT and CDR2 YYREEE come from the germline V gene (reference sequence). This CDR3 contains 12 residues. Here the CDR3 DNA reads TGTGCCAGCAGTGGGGGTACTTATGGCTACACCTTC. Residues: CASSGGTYGYTF.

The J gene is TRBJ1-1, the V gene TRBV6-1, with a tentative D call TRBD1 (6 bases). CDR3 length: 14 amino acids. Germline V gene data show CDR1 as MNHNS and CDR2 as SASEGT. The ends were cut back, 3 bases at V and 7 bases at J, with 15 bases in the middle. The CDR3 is CASSDPSTGVEAFF. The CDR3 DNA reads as TGTGCCAGCAGTGACCCTTCGACAGGAGTTGAAGCTTTCTTT.

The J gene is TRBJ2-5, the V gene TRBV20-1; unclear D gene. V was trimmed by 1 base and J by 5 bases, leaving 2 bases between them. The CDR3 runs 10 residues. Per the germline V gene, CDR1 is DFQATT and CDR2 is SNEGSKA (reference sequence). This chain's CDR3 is CSARGETQYF. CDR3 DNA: TGCAGTGCTAGAGGGGAGACCCAGTACTTC.

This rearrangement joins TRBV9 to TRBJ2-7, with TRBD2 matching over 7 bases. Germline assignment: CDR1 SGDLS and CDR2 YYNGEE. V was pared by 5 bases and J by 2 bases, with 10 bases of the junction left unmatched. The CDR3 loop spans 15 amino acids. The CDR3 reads CASSRRDSGPYEQYF. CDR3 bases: TGTGCCAGCAGTCGGCGGGATAGCGGGCCCTACGAGCAGTACTTC.

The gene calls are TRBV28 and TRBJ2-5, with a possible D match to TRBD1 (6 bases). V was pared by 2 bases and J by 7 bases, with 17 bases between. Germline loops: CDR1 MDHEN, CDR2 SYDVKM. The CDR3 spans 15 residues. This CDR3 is CASSLGVSRGSTQYF. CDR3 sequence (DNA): TGTGCCAGCAGTTTAGGCGTCAGTAGGGGGTCGACCCAGTACTTC.

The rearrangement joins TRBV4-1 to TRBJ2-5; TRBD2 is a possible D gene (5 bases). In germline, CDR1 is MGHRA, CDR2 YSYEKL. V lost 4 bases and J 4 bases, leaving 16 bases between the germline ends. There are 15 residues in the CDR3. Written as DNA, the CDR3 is TGCGCCAGCAGCCCCCAAGAGGGCTTACCAGAGACCCAGTACTTC. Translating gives CASSPQEGLPETQYF.

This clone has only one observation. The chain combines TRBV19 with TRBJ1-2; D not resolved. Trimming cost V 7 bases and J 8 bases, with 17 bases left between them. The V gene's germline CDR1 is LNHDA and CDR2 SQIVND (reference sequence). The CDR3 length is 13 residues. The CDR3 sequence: CASISARDRGYTF. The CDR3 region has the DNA TGTGCCAGTATTAGCGCGAGGGATCGCGGCTACACCTTC.

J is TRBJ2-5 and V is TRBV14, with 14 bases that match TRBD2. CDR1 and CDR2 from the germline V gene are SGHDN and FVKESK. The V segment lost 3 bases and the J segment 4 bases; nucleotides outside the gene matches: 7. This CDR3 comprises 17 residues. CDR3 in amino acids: CASSHLGLAGGRETQYF. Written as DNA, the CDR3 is TGTGCCAGCAGCCACCTAGGACTAGCGGGAGGAAGAGAGACCCAGTACTTC.

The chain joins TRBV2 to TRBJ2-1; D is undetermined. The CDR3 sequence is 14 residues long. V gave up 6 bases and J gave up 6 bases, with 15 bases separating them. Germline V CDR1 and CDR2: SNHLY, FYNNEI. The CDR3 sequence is CASRDDWASNEQFF. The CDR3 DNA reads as TGTGCCAGCAGGGACGACTGGGCCAGCAATGAGCAGTTCTTC.

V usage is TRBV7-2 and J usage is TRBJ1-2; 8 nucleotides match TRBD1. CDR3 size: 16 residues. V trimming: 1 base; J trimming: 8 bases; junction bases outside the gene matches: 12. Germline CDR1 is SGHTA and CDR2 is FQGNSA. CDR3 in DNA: TGTGCCAGCAGCTTAGTGGGTTCAGGGGGCGCCGGAGGCTACACCTTC. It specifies CASSLVGSGGAGGYTF.

DNA for the CDR3: TGTGCCAGCAGCCATATCCTCGGTTTTACTAATGAAAAACTGTTTTTT. Translating gives CASSHILGFTNEKLFF. This chain links TRBV27 with TRBJ1-4; D remains ambiguous. Germline V gene sequence: CDR1 MNHEY, CDR2 SMNVEV (reference sequence). The CDR3 totals 16 residues. Trimming shortened V by 6 bases and J by 2 bases, and 16 bases separated the two germline ends.

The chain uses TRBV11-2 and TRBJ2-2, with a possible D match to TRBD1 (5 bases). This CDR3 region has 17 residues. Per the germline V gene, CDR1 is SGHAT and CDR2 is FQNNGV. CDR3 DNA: TGTGCGACAGACCCCCTAAACAAGGGGATGGGCACCGGGGAGCTGTTTTTT. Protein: CATDPLNKGMGTGELFF.

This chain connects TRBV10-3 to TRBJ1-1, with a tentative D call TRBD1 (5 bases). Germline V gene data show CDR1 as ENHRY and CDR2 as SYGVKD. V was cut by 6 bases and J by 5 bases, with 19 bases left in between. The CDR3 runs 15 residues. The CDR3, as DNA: TGTGCCATCAGCCTGGGGGGGGAGGGTGGTACTGAAGCTTTCTTT. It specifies CAISLGGEGGTEAFF.

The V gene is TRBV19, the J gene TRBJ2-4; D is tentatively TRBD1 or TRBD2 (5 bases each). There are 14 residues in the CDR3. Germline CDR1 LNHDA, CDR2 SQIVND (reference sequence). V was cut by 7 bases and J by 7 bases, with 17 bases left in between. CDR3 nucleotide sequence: TGTGCCAGTACCCAGCCCGGGGCACGGAACATTCAGTACTTC. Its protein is CASTQPGARNIQYF.

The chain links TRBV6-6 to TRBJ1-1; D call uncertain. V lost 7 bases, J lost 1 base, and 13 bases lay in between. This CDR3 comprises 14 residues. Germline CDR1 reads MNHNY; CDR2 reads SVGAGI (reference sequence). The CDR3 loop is CASTMEGSNTEAFF. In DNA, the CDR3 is TGTGCCAGCACCATGGAGGGCTCGAACACTGAAGCTTTCTTT.

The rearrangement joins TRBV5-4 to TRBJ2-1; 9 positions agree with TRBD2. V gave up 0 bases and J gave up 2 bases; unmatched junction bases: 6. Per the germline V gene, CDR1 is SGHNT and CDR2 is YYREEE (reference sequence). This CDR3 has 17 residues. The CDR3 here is CASSLDSGGYPYNEQFF. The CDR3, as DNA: TGTGCCAGCAGCTTGGATAGCGGGGGATATCCCTACAATGAGCAGTTCTTC.

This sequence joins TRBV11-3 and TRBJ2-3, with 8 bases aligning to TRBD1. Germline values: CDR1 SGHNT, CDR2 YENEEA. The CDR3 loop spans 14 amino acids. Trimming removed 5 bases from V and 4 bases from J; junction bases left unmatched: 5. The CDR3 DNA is TGTGCCAGCAGCCCCGGACAGGGTTCAGATACGCAGTATTTT. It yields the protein CASSPGQGSDTQYF.

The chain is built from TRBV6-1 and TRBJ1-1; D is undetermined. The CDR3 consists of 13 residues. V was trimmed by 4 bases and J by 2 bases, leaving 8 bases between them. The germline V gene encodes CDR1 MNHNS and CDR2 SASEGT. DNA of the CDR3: TGTGCCAGCAGTGTTGGAGGAAACACTGAAGCTTTCTTT. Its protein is CASSVGGNTEAFF.

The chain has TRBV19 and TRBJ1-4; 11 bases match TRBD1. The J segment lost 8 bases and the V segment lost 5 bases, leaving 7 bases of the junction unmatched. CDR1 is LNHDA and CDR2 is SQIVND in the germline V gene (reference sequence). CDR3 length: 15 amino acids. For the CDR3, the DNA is TGTGCCAGTAGTTCAAGGACAGGGGGCGGAGAAAAACTGTTTTTT. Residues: CASSSRTGGGEKLFF.

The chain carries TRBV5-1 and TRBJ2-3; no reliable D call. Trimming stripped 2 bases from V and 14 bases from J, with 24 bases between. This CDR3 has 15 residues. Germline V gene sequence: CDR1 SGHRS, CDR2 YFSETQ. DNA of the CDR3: TGCGCCAGCAGCTTCTCCGAGGCAGTTAAAAATGCGTTGTATTTT. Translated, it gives CASSFSEAVKNALYF. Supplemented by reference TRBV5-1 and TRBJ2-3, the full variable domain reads KAGVTQTPRYLIKTRGQQVTLSCSPISGHRSVSWYQQTPGQGLQFLFEYFSETQRNKGNFPGRFSGRQFSNSRSEMNVSTLELGDSALYLCASSFSEAVKNALYFGPGTRLTVL.

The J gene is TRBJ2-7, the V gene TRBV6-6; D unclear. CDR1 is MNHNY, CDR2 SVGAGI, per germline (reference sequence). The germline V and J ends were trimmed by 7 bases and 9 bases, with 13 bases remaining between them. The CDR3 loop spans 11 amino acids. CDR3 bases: TGTGCCAGCAATCCCGGCACCGGGCAGTACTTC. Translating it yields CASNPGTGQYF.

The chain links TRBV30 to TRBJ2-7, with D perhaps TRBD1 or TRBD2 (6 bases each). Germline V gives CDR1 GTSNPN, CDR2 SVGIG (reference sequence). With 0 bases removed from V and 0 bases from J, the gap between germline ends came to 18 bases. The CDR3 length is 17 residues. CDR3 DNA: TGTGCCTGGAGTGTACGGAGGGGCCGGGACACCTCCTACGAGCAGTACTTC. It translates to CAWSVRRGRDTSYEQYF.

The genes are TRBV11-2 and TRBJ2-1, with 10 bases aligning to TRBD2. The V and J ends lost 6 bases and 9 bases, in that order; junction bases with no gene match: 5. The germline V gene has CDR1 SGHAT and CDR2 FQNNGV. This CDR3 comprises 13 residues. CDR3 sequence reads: CASSLAGVGEQFF. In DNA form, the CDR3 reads TGTGCCAGCAGTCTAGCGGGAGTTGGTGAGCAGTTCTTC.

The CDR3 reads CASSLGRFTGELFF. The CDR3 DNA reads as TGTGCCAGCAGCTTAGGCAGATTCACCGGGGAGCTGTTTTTT. J is TRBJ2-2 and V is TRBV7-9; D is unclear. The CDR3 is made up of 14 amino acids. Trimming stripped 1 base from V and 4 bases from J, with 7 bases between. Germline V gene lookup returns CDR1 SEHNR and CDR2 FQNEAQ (reference sequence).

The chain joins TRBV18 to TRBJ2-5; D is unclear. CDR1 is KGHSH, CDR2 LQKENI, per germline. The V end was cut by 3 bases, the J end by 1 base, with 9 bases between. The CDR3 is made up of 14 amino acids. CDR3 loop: CASSPTAVQETQYF. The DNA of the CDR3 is TGTGCCAGCTCACCGACGGCCGTCCAAGAGACCCAGTACTTC.

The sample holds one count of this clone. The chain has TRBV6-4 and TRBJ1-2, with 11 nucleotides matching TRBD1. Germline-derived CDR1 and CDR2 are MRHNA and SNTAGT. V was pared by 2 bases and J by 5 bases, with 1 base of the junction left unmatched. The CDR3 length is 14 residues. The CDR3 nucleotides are TGTGCCAGCAGTGACGGACAGGGGGCGTATGGCTACACCTTC. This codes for CASSDGQGAYGYTF.